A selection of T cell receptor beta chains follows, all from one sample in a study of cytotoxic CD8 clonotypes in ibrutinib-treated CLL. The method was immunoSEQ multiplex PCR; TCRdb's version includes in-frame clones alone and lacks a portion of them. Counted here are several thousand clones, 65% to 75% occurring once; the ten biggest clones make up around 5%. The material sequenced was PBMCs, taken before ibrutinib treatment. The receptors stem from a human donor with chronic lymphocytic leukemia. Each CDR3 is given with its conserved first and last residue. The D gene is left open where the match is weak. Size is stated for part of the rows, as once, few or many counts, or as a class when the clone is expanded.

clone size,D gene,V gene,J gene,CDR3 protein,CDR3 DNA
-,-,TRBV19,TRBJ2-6,CASSFGQGGPGANVLTF,TGTGCCAGTAGTTTCGGCCAAGGGGGACCCGGGGCCAACGTCCTGACTTTC
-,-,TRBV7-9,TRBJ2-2,CASRVDLLTGELFF,TGTGCCAGCAGAGTGGACCTTCTTACCGGGGAGCTGTTTTTT
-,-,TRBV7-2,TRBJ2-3,CASSSAGLADTQYF,TGTGCCAGCAGCTCCGCGGGTTTGGCAGATACGCAGTATTTT
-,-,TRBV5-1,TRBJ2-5,CASSSRGGGGETQYF,TGCGCCAGCAGCTCCCGTGGGGGCGGCGGAGAGACCCAGTACTTC
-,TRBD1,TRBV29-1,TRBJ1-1,CSTSGQVNTEAFF,TGCAGCACCTCGGGACAGGTAAACACTGAAGCTTTCTTT
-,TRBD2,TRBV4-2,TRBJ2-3,CASSHPSGTSGTDTQYF,TGTGCCAGCAGCCATCCTTCCGGGACTAGTGGCACAGATACGCAGTATTTT
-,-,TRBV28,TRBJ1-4,CASSEMTFNEKLFF,TGTGCCAGCAGTGAAATGACATTTAATGAAAAACTGTTTTTT
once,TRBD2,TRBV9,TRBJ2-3,CASSAGEGLGLDTQYF,TGTGCCAGCAGCGCTGGGGAGGGACTAGGCCTTGATACGCAGTATTTT
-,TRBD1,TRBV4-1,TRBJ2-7,CASSQAPGQAIEQYF,TGCGCCAGCAGCCAAGCACCTGGACAGGCCATCGAGCAGTACTTC
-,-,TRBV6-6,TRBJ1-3,CASSYSQGTGNTIYF,TGTGCCAGCAGTTACTCCCAGGGAACTGGAAACACCATATATTTT
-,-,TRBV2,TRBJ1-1,CASSPAGERPEAFF,TGTGCCAGCAGTCCAGCAGGGGAACGTCCTGAAGCTTTCTTT
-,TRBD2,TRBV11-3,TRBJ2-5,CASSLGTLAGGQETQYF,TGTGCCAGCAGCTTGGGAACCCTAGCGGGAGGCCAAGAGACCCAGTACTTC
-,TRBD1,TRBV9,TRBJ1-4,CASSAWDRVVATNEKLFF,TGTGCCAGCAGCGCCTGGGACAGGGTGGTAGCAACTAATGAAAAACTGTTTTTT
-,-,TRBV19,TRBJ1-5,CASKEQGVGNQPQHF,TGTGCCAGTAAAGAACAGGGAGTCGGCAATCAGCCCCAGCATTTT
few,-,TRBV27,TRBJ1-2,CASSLSRAFLYGYTF,TGTGCCAGCAGTTTATCAAGGGCCTTCCTCTATGGCTACACCTTC
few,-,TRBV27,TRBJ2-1,CASSLSIREQFF,TGTGCCAGCAGTTTATCGATCCGGGAGCAGTTCTTC
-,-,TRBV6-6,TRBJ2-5,CASSTRQNQETQYF,TGTGCCAGCAGCACCAGACAGAATCAAGAGACCCAGTACTTC
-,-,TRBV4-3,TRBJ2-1,CASSQDQEGSEQFF,TGCGCCAGCAGCCAAGATCAGGAGGGGAGTGAGCAGTTCTTC
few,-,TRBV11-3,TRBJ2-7,CASSPGIADLGEQYF,TGTGCCAGCAGCCCTGGAATAGCGGATTTAGGCGAGCAGTACTTC
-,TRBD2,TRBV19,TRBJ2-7,CASSRLAGVDEQYF,TGTGCCAGTAGTCGGCTAGCGGGAGTCGATGAGCAGTACTTC
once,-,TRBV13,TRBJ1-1,CASSLLPNTEAFF,TGTGCCAGCAGCTTACTCCCGAACACTGAAGCTTTCTTT
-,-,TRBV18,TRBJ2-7,CASSSMRADHYEQYF,TGTGCCAGCTCATCCATGCGTGCAGATCACTACGAGCAGTACTTC
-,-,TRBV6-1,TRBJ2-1,CASNGQSTYNEQFF,TGTGCCAGCAATGGACAGTCTACCTACAATGAGCAGTTCTTC
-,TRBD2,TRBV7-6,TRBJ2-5,CASSQVSGPGRETQYF,TGTGCCAGCAGCCAAGTTAGCGGCCCCGGGAGGGAGACCCAGTACTTC
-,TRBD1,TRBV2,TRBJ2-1,CASRPTGGETEFF,TGTGCCAGCAGGCCTACAGGGGGTGAGACGGAGTTCTTC
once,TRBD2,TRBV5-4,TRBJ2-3,CASSPPGTSGRYTDTQYF,TGTGCCAGCAGCCCTCCCGGGACTAGCGGGAGGTACACAGATACGCAGTATTTT
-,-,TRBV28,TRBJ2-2,CASRRDSTGELFF,TGTGCCAGCAGGCGCGATTCTACCGGGGAGCTGTTTTTT
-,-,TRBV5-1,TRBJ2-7,CASSPFDGGSYEQYF,TGCGCCAGCAGCCCATTCGATGGTGGTAGCTACGAGCAGTACTTC
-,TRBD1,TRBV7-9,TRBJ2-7,CASSWTGQGAFDEQYF,TGTGCCAGCAGCTGGACCGGACAGGGGGCCTTTGACGAGCAGTACTTC
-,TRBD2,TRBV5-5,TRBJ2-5,CASSRRTSGTPGETQYF,TGTGCCAGCAGCCGCCGGACTAGCGGTACGCCAGGGGAGACCCAGTACTTC
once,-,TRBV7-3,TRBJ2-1,CASSLSSSDNEQFF,TGTGCCAGCAGCTTATCCAGTTCCGACAATGAGCAGTTCTTC
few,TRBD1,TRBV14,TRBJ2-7,CASSQTGGGEQYF,TGTGCCAGCAGCCAGACAGGGGGTGGTGAGCAGTACTTC
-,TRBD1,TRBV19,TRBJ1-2,CASNPQGVVNGYTF,TGTGCCAGTAACCCACAGGGGGTGGTGAATGGCTACACCTTC
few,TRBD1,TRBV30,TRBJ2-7,CAWSADRGSYEQYF,TGTGCCTGGAGTGCAGACAGGGGTTCCTACGAGCAGTACTTC
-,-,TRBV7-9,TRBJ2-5,CASSPHRAETQYF,TGTGCCAGCAGCCCCCACAGGGCCGAGACCCAGTACTTC